This passage covers 20 T cell receptor beta chains from one sample sequenced in a study of cytomegalovirus exposure and HLA in healthy donors. The primer mix had 60 Vbeta and 13 Jbeta primers. Repertoires were generated with immunoSEQ multiplex PCR, while TCRdb's copy carries only in-frame clones and drops some. The sample has about 77,000 clones, around three quarters seen once. Sequenced material: PBMCs. These receptors originate from a man aged 40-49 years in good health and CMV-seronegative.

J is TRBJ1-4 and V is TRBV5-1; the match to TRBD1 covers 10 bases. From germline, CDR1 is SGHRS and CDR2 YFSETQ. With 0 bases clipped from V and 10 bases from J, the junction kept 3 bases outside the gene matches. The CDR3 spans 14 residues. This CDR3 reads CASSLGQGAGKLFF. For the CDR3, the DNA is TGCGCCAGCAGCTTGGGACAGGGGGCAGGAAAACTGTTTTTT.

The chain employs TRBV5-1 and TRBJ2-7; perhaps TRBD2 as D (6 bases). The CDR3 spans 16 residues. V shed 1 base and J shed 2 bases, with 16 bases lying between them. Germline CDR1 SGHRS, CDR2 YFSETQ. CDR3 residues: CASSLFSGSRAYEQYF. CDR3 DNA sequence: TGCGCCAGCAGCTTGTTTAGCGGATCACGAGCCTACGAGCAGTACTTC.

CDR3 in amino acids: CASSQDRDSNQPQHF. In DNA form, the CDR3 reads TGCGCCAGCAGCCAAGATAGAGATAGCAATCAGCCCCAGCATTTT. This chain connects TRBV4-3 to TRBJ1-5, with D uncertain. V was trimmed by 0 bases and J by 0 bases, leaving 6 bases between them. CDR1 and CDR2 (germline): LGHNA, YSLEER. The CDR3 consists of 15 residues.

This clone has only one observation. The chain couples TRBV5-4 to TRBJ2-5; TRBD2 is a possible D gene (5 bases). The germline CDR1 and CDR2 sequences are SGHNT and YYREEE (reference sequence). The CDR3 has 15 residues. Trimming removed 4 bases from V and 4 bases from J, with 17 bases in between. CDR3 nucleotide sequence: TGTGCCAGCAGCATCCGGGATCAAAAGGGAGAGACCCAGTACTTC. Residues: CASSIRDQKGETQYF. Supplemented by reference TRBV5-4 and TRBJ2-5, the full variable domain reads ETGVTQSPTHLIKTRGQQVTLRCSSQSGHNTVSWYQQALGQGPQFIFQYYREEENGRGNFPPRFSGLQFPNYSSELNVNALELDDSALYLCASSIRDQKGETQYFGPGTRLLVL.

This chain connects TRBV19 to TRBJ2-5; D uncertain. This CDR3 has 12 amino acids. Germline CDR1 reads LNHDA; CDR2 reads SQIVND (reference sequence). Trimming shortened V by 4 bases and J by 3 bases, and 6 bases separated the two germline ends. In nucleotides, the CDR3 is TGTGCCAGTAGTAACCGAGAAGAGACCCAGTACTTC. It is translated as CASSNREETQYF.

The chain recombines TRBV5-4 with TRBJ1-2; weak D call: TRBD1 (6 bases). V lost 4 bases and J 3 bases, leaving 16 bases between the germline ends. Germline V lookup: CDR1 SGHNT, CDR2 YYREEE (reference sequence). The CDR3 length is 15 residues. The CDR3 is CASSLGTRPDYGYTF. Written as DNA, the CDR3 is TGTGCCAGCAGCCTAGGGACACGGCCAGACTATGGCTACACCTTC.

The chain combines TRBV28 with TRBJ1-5; D is uncertain. Deletions cut 6 bases from V and 6 bases from J, with 15 bases between. This CDR3 is built from 14 residues. Germline-derived CDR1 and CDR2 are MDHEN and SYDVKM. The CDR3 is CASSYRISGQPQHF. The CDR3 DNA follows: TGTGCCAGCAGCTACAGAATCAGCGGTCAGCCCCAGCATTTT.

This clone came up a few times. This chain uses TRBV28 with TRBJ2-6; TRBD1 matches at 12 bases. The germline V gene encodes CDR1 MDHEN and CDR2 SYDVKM. Trimming cost V 8 bases and J 4 bases; bases outside gene matches: 9. The CDR3 spans 17 residues. This chain's CDR3 is CASHPGTGGSGANVLTF. CDR3 coding DNA: TGTGCCAGCCACCCCGGGACAGGGGGCTCCGGGGCCAACGTCCTGACTTTC.

The chain uses TRBV7-8 and TRBJ2-1, with 12 bases aligning to TRBD2. With V trimmed by 5 bases and J by 6 bases, 8 bases remained unmatched. CDR1 SGHVS and CDR2 FQNEAQ come from the germline V gene. The CDR3 consists of 16 residues. DNA for the CDR3: TGTGCCAGCAGCCCACAACGGACTAGCGGGATCAATGAGCAGTTCTTC. Its protein is CASSPQRTSGINEQFF. The full variable domain, completed using reference TRBV7-8 and TRBJ2-1, is GAGVSQSPRYKVAKRGQDVALRCDPISGHVSLFWYQQALGQGPEFLTYFQNEAQLDKSGLPSDRFFAERPEGSVSTLKIQRTQQEDSAVYLCASSPQRTSGINEQFFGPGTRLTVL.

The chain links TRBV7-6 to TRBJ2-7; no reliable D call. The V gene lost 1 base and the J gene lost 0 bases, with 4 bases spanning the gap. Germline V CDR1 and CDR2: SGHVS, FNYEAQ. This CDR3 spans 13 amino acids. The DNA of the CDR3 is TGTGCCAGCAGCTTAGGGCCCTCCTACGAGCAGTACTTC. Amino acids: CASSLGPSYEQYF.

This sequence joins TRBV27 and TRBJ2-7; 9 bases agree with TRBD1. Germline-derived CDR1 and CDR2 are MNHEY and SMNVEV (reference sequence). Losses at the gene ends were 9 bases for V and 2 bases for J; bases not matched to a gene: 8. This CDR3 is built from 14 residues. The CDR3 DNA sequence: TGTGCCAGGGTTCCGACAGGGGGGACCTACGAGCAGTACTTC. This gives the protein CARVPTGGTYEQYF.

This clone was seen a handful of times. The chain carries TRBV4-3 and TRBJ2-1, with 9 bases identical to TRBD2. The CDR3 runs to 16 residues. J was trimmed by 7 bases and V by 1 base; bases with no gene match: 8. Germline V gene lookup returns CDR1 LGHNA and CDR2 YSLEER. The CDR3: CASSQAVTSGRNEQFF. CDR3 nucleotides: TGCGCCAGCAGCCAAGCTGTGACTAGCGGTCGGAATGAGCAGTTCTTC.

The rearrangement uses TRBV7-8 and TRBJ1-2, with D possibly being TRBD1 (5 bases). Germline V lookup: CDR1 SGHVS, CDR2 FQNEAQ. This CDR3 comprises 14 residues. V lost 1 base to trimming and J lost 0 bases, with 6 bases between them. The CDR3 loop reads CASSLGTTNYGYTF. The CDR3 region has the DNA TGTGCCAGCAGCTTAGGGACAACTAACTATGGCTACACCTTC. Full variable domain (missing parts from reference TRBV7-8 and TRBJ1-2): GAGVSQSPRYKVAKRGQDVALRCDPISGHVSLFWYQQALGQGPEFLTYFQNEAQLDKSGLPSDRFFAERPEGSVSTLKIQRTQQEDSAVYLCASSLGTTNYGYTFGSGTRLTVV.

This clone was found a few times. V usage is TRBV19 and J usage is TRBJ2-7, with D possibly TRBD1 on 6 matching bases. The CDR3 totals 15 residues. Per the germline V gene, CDR1 is LNHDA and CDR2 is SQIVND (reference sequence). V gave up 5 bases and J gave up 0 bases, with 14 bases separating them. CDR3 region: CASSSPGAASYEQYF. The CDR3 DNA reads as TGTGCCAGTAGTTCCCCAGGGGCCGCCTCCTACGAGCAGTACTTC.

This chain uses TRBV18 with TRBJ1-3; possibly TRBD1 for D (6 bases). The CDR3 extends over 16 amino acids. Trimming pared 2 bases from V and 8 bases from J, leaving 19 bases between. Germline V gene data show CDR1 as KGHSH and CDR2 as LQKENI. The CDR3 sequence: CASSPNAQGRGDTIYF. CDR3 DNA sequence: TGTGCCAGCTCACCAAACGCCCAGGGGAGAGGGGACACCATATATTTT.

The table lists this clone with a few counts. The CDR3 DNA sequence: TGTGCCAGCAGCACCGGGACTAGTTGGGAGCAGTTCTTC. Its protein is CASSTGTSWEQFF. The V gene is TRBV7-9, the J gene TRBJ2-1, with 8 nucleotides matching TRBD2. Unmatched junction bases numbered 7, after V lost 5 bases and J lost 10 bases. This CDR3 contains 13 residues. Germline CDR1 reads SEHNR; CDR2 reads FQNEAQ (reference sequence).

A few counts support this clone. The chain joins TRBV7-3 to TRBJ2-7; 8 nucleotides line up with TRBD2. This CDR3 region has 18 residues. The V segment lost 7 bases and the J segment 4 bases; nucleotides outside the gene matches: 21. CDR1 is SGHTA, CDR2 FQGTGA, per germline. The CDR3 nucleotides are TGTGCCAGCAATTATCCGTGGGAGCGGGAGACCTCCCGGTACGAGCAGTACTTC. It encodes CASNYPWERETSRYEQYF.

This clone was observed a few times. The genes are TRBV7-6 and TRBJ2-3, with TRBD1 as a possible D gene (6 bases). Per the germline V gene, CDR1 is SGHVS and CDR2 is FNYEAQ. The CDR3 sequence is 16 residues long. The V and J ends lost 5 bases and 1 base respectively, with 16 bases between them. The CDR3 nucleotides are TGTGCCAGCAGCCCAGGGACATGGGGCCGCACAGATACGCAGTATTTT. Encoded protein: CASSPGTWGRTDTQYF.

This clone has a handful of counts. J is TRBJ1-1 and V is TRBV6-1; D unclear. The germline gives CDR1 MNHNS, CDR2 SASEGT. CDR3 length equals 15 residues. Trimming left V 10 bases short and J 4 bases short, with 22 bases between. CDR3 region: CATARSVEGITEAFF. The CDR3 nucleotides read TGTGCCACCGCTCGGTCCGTTGAGGGAATCACTGAAGCTTTCTTT.

This chain connects TRBV30 to TRBJ2-4, with a possible D match to TRBD1 (6 bases). CDR3 size: 14 residues. The germline V and J ends were trimmed by 8 bases and 2 bases, with 16 bases remaining between them. Per the germline V gene, CDR1 is GTSNPN and CDR2 is SVGIG (reference sequence). For the CDR3, the DNA is TGTGCCCTACAGGGTGGGTTGTCCAAAAACATTCAGTACTTC. Protein product: CALQGGLSKNIQYF.